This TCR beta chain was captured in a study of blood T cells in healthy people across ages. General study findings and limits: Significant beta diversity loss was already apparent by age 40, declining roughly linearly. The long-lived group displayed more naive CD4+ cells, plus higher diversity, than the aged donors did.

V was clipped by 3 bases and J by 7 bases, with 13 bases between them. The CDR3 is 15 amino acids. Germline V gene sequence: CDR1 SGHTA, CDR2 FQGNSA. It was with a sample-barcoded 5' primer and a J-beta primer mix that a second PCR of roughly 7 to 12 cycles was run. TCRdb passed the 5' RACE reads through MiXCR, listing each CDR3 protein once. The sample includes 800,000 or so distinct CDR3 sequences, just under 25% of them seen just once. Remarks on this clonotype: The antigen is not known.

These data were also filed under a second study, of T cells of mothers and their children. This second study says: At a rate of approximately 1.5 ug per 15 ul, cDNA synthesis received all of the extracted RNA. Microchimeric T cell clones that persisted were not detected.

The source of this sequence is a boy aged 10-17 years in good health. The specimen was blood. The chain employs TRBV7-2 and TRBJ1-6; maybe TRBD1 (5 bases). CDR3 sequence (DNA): TGTGCCAGCAGCTTTCAACAGGATTCCAATTCACCCCTCCACTTT. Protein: CASSFQQDSNSPLHF.